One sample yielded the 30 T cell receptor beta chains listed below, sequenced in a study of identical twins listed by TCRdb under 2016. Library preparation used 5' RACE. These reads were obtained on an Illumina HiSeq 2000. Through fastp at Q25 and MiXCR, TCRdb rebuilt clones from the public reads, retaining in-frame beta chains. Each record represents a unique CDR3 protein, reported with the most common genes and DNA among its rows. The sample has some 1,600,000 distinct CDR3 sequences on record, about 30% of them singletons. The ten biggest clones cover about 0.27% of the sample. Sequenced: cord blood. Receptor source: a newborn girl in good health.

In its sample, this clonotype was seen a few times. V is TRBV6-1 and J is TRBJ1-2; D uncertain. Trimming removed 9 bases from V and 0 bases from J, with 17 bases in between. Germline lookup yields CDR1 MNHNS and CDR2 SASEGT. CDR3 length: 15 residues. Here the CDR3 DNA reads TGTGCCAGTATGGGGTCGTTACTAGCTAACTATGGCTACACCTTC. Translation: CASMGSLLANYGYTF.

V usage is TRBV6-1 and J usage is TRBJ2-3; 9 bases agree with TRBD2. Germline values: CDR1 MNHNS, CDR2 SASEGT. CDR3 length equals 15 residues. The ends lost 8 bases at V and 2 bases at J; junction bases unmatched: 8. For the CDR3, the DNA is TGTGCCAGCTCTCGACTAGCGGCCATCACAGATACGCAGTATTTT. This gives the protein CASSRLAAITDTQYF.

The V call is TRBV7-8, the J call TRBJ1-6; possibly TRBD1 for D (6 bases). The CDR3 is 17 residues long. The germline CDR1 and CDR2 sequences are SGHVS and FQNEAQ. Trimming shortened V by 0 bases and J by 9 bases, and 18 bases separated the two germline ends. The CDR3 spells CASSLADSFVPPSPLHF. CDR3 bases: TGTGCCAGCAGCTTAGCGGACAGTTTTGTCCCTCCTTCACCCCTCCACTTT.

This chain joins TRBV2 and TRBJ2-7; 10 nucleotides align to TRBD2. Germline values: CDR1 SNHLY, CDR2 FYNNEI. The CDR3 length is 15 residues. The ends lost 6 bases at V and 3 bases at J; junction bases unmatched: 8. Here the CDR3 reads CASRGASGGGYEQYF. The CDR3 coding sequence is TGTGCCAGCAGGGGCGCCAGCGGGGGGGGCTACGAGCAGTACTTC.

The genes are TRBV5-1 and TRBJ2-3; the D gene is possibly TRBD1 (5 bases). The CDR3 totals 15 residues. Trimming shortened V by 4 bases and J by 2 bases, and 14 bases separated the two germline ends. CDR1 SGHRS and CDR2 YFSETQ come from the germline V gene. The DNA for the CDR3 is TGCGCCAGCAGCGTCGACAGCCTCTACACAGATACGCAGTATTTT. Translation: CASSVDSLYTDTQYF.

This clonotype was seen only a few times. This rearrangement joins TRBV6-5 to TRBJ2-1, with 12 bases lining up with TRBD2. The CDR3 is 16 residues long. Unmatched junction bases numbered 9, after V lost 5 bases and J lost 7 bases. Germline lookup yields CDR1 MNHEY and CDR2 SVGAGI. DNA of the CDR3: TGTGCCAGCAGTCCCATACTAGCGGGAGGAGGTAATGAGCAGTTCTTC. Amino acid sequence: CASSPILAGGGNEQFF.

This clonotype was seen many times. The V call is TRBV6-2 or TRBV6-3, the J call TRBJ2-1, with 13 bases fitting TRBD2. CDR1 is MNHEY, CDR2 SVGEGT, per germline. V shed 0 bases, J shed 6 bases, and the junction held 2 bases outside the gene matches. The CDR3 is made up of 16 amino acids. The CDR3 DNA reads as TGTGCCAGCAGTTACTCAGGACTAGCGGGAGTCAATGAGCAGTTCTTC. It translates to CASSYSGLAGVNEQFF.

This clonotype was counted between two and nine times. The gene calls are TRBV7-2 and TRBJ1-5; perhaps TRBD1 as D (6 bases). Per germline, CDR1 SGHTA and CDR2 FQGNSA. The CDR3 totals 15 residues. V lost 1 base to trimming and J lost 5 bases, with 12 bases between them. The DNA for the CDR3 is TGTGCCAGCAGCTTAGTAGGGGGGCGGCATCAGCCCCAGCATTTT. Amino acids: CASSLVGGRHQPQHF.

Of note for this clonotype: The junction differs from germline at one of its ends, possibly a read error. The CDR3 protein is CSSSLAGGYEQYF. The CDR3 DNA reads as TGTTCCAGCAGCCTAGCGGGAGGGTACGAGCAGTACTTC. The genes are TRBV3-1 and TRBJ2-5; 12 positions match TRBD2. The J call may be mistaken, given a closer DNA end match to TRBJ2-7. The length of the CDR3 is 13 residues. Looked up from germline, CDR1 is LGHDT and CDR2 is YNNKEL (reference sequence).

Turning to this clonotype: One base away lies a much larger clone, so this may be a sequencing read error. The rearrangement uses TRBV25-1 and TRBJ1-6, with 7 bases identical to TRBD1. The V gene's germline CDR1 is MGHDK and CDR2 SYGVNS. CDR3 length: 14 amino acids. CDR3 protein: CAGSAGGYNSPLHF. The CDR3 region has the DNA TGTGCCGGCAGTGCAGGGGGCTATAATTCACCCCTCCACTTT.

CDR3 bases: TGCGCCAGCAGCTTCGGGACAAAGTTGAGGAACACTGAAGCTTTCTTT. The encoded protein is CASSFGTKLRNTEAFF. V and J are TRBV5-1 and TRBJ1-1, with a tentative D call TRBD1 (6 bases). Germline V gene sequence: CDR1 SGHRS, CDR2 YFSETQ. The CDR3 is made up of 16 amino acids. V lost 2 bases to trimming and J lost 1 base, with 15 bases between them.

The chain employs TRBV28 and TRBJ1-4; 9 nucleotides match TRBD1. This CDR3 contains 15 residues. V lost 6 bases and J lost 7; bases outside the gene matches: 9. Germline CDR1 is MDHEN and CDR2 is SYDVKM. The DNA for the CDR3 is TGTGCCAGCAGCCCAACAGGGGGCGTTGGTGAAAAACTGTTTTTT. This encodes CASSPTGGVGEKLFF.

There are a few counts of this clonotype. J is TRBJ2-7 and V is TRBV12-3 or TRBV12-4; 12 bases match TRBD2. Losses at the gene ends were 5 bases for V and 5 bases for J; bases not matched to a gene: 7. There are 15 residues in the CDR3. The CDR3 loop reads CASSTRLAGDNEQYF. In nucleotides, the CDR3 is TGTGCCAGCAGTACCAGACTAGCGGGAGACAACGAGCAGTACTTC.

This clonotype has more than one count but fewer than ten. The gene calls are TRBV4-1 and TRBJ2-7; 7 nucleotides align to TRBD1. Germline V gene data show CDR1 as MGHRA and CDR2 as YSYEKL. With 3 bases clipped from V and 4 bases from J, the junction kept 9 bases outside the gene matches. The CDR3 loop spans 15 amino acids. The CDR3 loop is CASSHDRDRKYEQYF. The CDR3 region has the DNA TGCGCCAGCAGCCATGATCGGGACAGAAAGTACGAGCAGTACTTC.

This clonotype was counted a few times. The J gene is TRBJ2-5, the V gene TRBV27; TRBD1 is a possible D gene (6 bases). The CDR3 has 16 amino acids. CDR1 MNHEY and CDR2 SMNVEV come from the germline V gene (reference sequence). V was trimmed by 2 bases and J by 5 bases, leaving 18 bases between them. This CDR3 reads CASSLGSVRQGETQYF. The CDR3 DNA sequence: TGTGCCAGCAGTTTAGGAAGCGTTAGGCAGGGGGAGACCCAGTACTTC.

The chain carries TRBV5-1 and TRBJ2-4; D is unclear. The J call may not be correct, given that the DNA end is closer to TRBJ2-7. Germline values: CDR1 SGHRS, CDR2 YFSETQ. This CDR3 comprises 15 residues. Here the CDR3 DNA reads TGCGCCAGCAGCTTGAACAGCCTTGGGGCCTACGAGCAGTACTTC. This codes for CASSLNSLGAYEQYF.

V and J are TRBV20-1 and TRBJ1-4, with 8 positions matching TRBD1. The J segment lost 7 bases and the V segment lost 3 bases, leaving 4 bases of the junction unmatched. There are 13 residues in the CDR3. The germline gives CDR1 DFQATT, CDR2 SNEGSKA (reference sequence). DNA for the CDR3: TGCAGTGCTAGGGGCAGGGGGCGTGAAAAACTGTTTTTT. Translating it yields CSARGRGREKLFF.

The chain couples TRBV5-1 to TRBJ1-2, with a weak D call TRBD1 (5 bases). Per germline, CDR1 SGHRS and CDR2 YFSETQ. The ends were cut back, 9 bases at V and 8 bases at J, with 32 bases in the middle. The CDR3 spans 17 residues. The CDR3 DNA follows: TGCGCCACCTTTCCGGGACGGATGTCGACTATGGCTCTGGGCTACACCTTC. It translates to CATFPGRMSTMALGYTF.

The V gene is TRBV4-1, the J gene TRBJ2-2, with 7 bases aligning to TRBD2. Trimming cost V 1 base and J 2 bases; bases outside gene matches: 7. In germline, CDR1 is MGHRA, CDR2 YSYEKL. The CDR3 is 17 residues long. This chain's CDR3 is CASSQVIRLANTGELFF. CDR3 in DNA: TGCGCCAGCAGCCAAGTTATCAGACTAGCCAACACCGGGGAGCTGTTTTTT.

The CDR3 protein is CSARTRRVWGSEQFF. In DNA, the CDR3 is TGCAGTGCTAGAACAAGACGGGTCTGGGGGTCTGAGCAGTTCTTC. V and J are TRBV20-1 and TRBJ2-1; D assignment may be TRBD1 or TRBD2 (5 bases each). The CDR3 extends over 15 amino acids. Deletions cut 2 bases from V and 9 bases from J, with 20 bases between. The germline V gene encodes CDR1 DFQATT and CDR2 SNEGSKA (reference sequence).

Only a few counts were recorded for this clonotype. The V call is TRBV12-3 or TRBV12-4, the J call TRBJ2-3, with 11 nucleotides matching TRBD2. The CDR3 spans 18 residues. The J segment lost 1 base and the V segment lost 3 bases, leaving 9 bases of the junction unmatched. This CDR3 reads CASSLSSGGYRRTDTQYF. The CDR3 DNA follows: TGTGCCAGCAGTTTGTCTAGCGGGGGGTATAGACGCACAGATACGCAGTATTTT.

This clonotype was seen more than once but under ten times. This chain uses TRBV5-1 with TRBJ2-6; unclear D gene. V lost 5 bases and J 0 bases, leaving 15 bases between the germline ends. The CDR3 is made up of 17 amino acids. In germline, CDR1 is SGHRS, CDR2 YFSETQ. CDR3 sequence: CASREGYKGSGANVLTF. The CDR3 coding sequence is TGCGCCAGCAGGGAAGGCTACAAGGGCTCTGGGGCCAACGTCCTGACTTTC.

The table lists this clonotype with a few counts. CDR3 nucleotide sequence: TGTGCCAGCAGCCAAGAACCTAGCGGGAGACTGGGTGAGCAGTACTTC. Its translation: CASSQEPSGRLGEQYF. This chain links TRBV3-1 with TRBJ2-7; 10 nucleotides agree with TRBD2. This CDR3 is 16 amino acids long. Trimming removed 0 bases from V and 7 bases from J; junction bases left unmatched: 9. Germline V gives CDR1 LGHDT, CDR2 YNNKEL (reference sequence).

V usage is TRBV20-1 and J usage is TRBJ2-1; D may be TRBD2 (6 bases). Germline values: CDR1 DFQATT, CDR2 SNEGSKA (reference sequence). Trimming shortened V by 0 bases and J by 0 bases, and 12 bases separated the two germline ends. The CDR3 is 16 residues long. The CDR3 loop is CSARDWGEASYNEQFF. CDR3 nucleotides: TGCAGTGCTAGAGATTGGGGGGAGGCCTCCTACAATGAGCAGTTCTTC.

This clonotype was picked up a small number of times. The CDR3, as DNA: TGTGCCAGCAGCCCTAAGCGGGAGAGGGGCTACGAGCAGTACTTC. It encodes CASSPKRERGYEQYF. The chain recombines TRBV4-2 with TRBJ2-7; 8 nucleotides match TRBD2. V was pared by 4 bases and J by 3 bases, with 8 bases of the junction left unmatched. Germline V gene data show CDR1 as LGHNA and CDR2 as YNFKEQ. This CDR3 region has 15 residues.

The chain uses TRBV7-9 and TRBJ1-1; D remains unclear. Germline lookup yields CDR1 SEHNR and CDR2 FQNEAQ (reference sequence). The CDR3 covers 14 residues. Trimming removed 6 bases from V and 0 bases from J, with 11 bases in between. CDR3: CASRGPRLNTEAFF. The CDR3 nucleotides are TGTGCCAGCAGGGGCCCAAGGCTGAACACTGAAGCTTTCTTT.

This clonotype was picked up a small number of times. This chain's CDR3 is CASSPTGVKEKLFF. CDR3 DNA sequence: TGTGCCAGCAGCCCCACAGGGGTAAAGGAAAAACTGTTTTTT. The chain joins TRBV5-6 to TRBJ1-4; 7 positions match TRBD1. CDR3 size: 14 residues. Germline trimming cut 4 bases from V and 8 bases from J; bases unmatched to any gene: 8. Germline V gene data show CDR1 as SGHDT and CDR2 as YYEEEE.

The CDR3 coding sequence is TGTGCCAGCAGCTGGACTAGCGGGGGCGAGTACGAGCAGTACTTC. Amino acid sequence: CASSWTSGGEYEQYF. V gene TRBV7-2 combines with J gene TRBJ2-7, with 13 bases identical to TRBD2. V was pared by 4 bases and J by 4 bases, with 4 bases of the junction left unmatched. CDR3 length: 15 residues. In germline, CDR1 is SGHTA, CDR2 FQGNSA.

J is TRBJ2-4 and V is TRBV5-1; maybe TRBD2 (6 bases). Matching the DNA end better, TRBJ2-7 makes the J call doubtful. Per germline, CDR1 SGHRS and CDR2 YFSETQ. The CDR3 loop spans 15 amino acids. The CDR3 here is CASRLQSGEVYEQYF. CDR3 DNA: TGCGCCAGCAGACTCCAATCGGGAGAAGTTTACGAGCAGTACTTC.

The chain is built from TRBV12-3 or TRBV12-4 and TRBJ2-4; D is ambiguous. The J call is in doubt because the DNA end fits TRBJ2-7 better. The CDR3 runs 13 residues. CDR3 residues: CASSSAANYEQYF. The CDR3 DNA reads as TGTGCCAGCAGTTCCGCAGCTAACTACGAGCAGTACTTC.